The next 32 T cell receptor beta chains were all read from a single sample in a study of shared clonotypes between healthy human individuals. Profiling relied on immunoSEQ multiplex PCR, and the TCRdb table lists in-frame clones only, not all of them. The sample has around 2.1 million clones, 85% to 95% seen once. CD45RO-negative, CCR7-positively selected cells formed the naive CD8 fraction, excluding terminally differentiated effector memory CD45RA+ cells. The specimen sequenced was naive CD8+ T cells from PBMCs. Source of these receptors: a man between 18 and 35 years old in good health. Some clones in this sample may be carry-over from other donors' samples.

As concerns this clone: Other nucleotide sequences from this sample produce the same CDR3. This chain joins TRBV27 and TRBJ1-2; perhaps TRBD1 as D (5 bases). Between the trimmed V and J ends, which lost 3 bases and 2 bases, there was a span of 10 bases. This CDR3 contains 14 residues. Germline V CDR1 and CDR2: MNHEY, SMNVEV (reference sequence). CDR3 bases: TGTGCCAGCAGTTTTCAGGGAGCGAACTATGGCTACACCTTC. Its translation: CASSFQGANYGYTF.

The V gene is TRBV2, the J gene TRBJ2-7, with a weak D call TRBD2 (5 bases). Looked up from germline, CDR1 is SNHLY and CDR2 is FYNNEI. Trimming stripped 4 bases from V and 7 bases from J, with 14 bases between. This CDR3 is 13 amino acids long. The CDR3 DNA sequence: TGTGCCAGCAGTGTTACGGAGGTGAGGGAGCAGTACTTC. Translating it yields CASSVTEVREQYF.

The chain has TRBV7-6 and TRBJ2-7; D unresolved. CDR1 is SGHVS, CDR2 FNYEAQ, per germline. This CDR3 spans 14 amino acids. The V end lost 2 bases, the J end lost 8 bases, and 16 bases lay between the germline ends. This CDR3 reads CASSLSRTRNQQYF. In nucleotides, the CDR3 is TGTGCCAGCAGCTTATCCAGGACCAGAAACCAGCAGTACTTC.

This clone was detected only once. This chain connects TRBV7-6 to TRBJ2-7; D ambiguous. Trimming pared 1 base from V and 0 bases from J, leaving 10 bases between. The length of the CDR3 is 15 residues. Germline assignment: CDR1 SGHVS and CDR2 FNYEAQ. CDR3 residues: CASSLEAPVSYEQYF. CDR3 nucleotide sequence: TGTGCCAGCAGCTTAGAGGCCCCGGTCTCCTACGAGCAGTACTTC.

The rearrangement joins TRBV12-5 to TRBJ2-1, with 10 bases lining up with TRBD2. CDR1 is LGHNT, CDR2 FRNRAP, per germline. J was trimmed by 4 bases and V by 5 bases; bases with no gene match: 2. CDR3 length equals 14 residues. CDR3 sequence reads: CASGLAGVYNEQFF. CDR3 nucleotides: TGTGCTAGTGGTCTAGCGGGAGTTTACAATGAGCAGTTCTTC.

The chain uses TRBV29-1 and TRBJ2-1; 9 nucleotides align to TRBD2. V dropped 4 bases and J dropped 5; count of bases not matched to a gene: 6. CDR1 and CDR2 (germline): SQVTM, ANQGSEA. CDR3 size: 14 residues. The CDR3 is CSVVLAGRDNEQFF. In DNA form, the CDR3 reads TGCAGCGTTGTCCTAGCGGGACGGGACAATGAGCAGTTCTTC.

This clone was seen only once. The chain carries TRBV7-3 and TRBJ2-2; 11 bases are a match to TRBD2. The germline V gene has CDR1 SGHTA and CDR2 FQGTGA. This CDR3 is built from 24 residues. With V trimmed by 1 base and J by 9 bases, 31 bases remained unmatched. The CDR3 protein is CASSLNALLPFGTSGPSQGRELFF. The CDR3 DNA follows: TGTGCCAGCAGCTTAAATGCCCTTCTTCCCTTTGGGACTAGCGGACCCTCCCAGGGTAGGGAGCTGTTTTTT.

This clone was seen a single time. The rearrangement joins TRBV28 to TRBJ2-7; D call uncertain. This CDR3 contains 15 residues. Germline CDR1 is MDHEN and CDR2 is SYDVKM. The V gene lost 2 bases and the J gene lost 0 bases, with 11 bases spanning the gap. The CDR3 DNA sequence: TGTGCCAGCAGTTTACTTACGGGTAGCTCCTACGAGCAGTACTTC. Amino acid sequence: CASSLLTGSSYEQYF.

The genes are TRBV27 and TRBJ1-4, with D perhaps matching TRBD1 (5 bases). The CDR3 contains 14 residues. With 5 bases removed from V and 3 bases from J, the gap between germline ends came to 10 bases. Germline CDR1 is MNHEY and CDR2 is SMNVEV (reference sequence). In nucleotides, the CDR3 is TGTGCCAGCAGTAGGCGGGGGTCTAATGAAAAACTGTTTTTT. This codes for CASSRRGSNEKLFF.

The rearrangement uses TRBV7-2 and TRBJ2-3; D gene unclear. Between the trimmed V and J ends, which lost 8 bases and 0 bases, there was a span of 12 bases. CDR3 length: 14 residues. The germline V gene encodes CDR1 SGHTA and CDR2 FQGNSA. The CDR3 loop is CASAGLFSTDTQYF. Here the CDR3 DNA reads TGTGCCAGCGCCGGGCTATTTAGCACAGATACGCAGTATTTT.

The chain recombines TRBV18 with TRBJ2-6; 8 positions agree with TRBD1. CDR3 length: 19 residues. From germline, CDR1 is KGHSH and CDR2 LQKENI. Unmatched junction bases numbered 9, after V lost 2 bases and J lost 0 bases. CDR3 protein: CASSPGTGVSYSGANVLTF. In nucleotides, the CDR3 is TGTGCCAGCTCACCAGGGACAGGAGTCAGTTACTCTGGGGCCAACGTCCTGACTTTC.

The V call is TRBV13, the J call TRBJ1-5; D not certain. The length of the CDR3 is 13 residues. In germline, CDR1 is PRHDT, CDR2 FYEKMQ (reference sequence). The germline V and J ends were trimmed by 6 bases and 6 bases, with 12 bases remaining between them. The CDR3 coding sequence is TGTGCCAGCAGAAAAGGGTTTGGTCAGCCCCAGCATTTT. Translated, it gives CASRKGFGQPQHF.

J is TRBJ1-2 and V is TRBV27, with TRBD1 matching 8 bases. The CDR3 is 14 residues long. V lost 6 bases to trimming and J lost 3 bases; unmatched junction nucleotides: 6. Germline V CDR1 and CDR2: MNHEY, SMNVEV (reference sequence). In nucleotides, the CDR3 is TGTGCCAGCAGACGACCGACAGGGGACTATGGCTACACCTTC. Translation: CASRRPTGDYGYTF.

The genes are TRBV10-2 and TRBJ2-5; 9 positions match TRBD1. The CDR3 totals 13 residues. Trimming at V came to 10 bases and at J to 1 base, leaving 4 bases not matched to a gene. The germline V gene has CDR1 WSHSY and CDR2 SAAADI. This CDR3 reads CATADRGQETQYF. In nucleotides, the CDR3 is TGCGCCACCGCGGACAGGGGCCAAGAGACCCAGTACTTC.

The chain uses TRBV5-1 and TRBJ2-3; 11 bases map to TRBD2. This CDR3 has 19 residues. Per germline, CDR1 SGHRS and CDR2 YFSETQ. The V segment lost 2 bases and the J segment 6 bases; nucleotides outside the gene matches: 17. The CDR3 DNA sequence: TGCGCCAGCAGCTTCCCCTATCCACCCACTAGCGGGAGTGTCGATACGCAGTATTTT. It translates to CASSFPYPPTSGSVDTQYF.

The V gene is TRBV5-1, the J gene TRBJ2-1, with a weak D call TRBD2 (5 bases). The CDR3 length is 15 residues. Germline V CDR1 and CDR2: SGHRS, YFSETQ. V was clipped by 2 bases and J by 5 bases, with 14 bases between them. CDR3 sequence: CASSFSAMEDNEQFF. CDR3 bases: TGCGCCAGCAGCTTTAGCGCCATGGAGGACAATGAGCAGTTCTTC.

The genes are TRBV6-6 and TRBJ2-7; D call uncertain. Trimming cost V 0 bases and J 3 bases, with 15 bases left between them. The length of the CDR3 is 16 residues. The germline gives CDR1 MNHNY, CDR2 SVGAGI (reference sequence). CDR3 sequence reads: CASSYSPAGARYEQYF. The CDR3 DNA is TGTGCCAGCAGTTACTCGCCCGCTGGTGCTCGCTACGAGCAGTACTTC.

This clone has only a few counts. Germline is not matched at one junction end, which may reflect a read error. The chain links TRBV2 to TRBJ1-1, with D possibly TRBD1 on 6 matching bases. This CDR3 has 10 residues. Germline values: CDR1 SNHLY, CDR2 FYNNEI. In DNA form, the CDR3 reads TGTGCCAGCCAACTCCAGACAGGCCCCTTT. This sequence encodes CASQLQTGPF.

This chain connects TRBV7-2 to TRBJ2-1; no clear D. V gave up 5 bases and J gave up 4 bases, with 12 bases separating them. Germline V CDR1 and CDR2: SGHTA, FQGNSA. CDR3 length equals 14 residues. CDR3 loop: CASSPEAWYNEQFF. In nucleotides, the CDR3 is TGTGCCAGCAGCCCAGAGGCCTGGTACAATGAGCAGTTCTTC.

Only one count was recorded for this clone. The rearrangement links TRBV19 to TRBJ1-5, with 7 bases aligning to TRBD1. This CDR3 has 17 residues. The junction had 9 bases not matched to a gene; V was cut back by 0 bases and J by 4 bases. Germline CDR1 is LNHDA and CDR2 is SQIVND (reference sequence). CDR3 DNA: TGTGCCAGTAGTATAGATAGGGAGACAGGGACAAATCAGCCCCAGCATTTT. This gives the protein CASSIDRETGTNQPQHF.

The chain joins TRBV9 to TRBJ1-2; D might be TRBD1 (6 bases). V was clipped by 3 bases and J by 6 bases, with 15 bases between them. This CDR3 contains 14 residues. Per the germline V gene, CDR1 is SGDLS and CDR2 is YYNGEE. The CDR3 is CASSATRTVHGYTF. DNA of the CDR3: TGTGCCAGCAGCGCGACGAGGACAGTACATGGCTACACCTTC. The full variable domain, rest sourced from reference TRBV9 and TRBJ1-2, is DSGVTQTPKHLITATGQRVTLRCSPRSGDLSVYWYQQSLDQGLQFLIQYYNGEERAKGNILERFSAQQFPDLHSELNLSSLELGDSALYFCASSATRTVHGYTFGSGTRLTVV.

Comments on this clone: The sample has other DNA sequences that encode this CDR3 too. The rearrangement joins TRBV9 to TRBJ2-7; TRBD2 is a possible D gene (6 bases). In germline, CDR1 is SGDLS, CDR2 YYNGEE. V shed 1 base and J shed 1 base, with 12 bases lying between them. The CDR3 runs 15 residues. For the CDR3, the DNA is TGTGCCAGCAGCGTATCCGGGAGCCCGTCCTACGAGCAGTACTTC. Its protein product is CASSVSGSPSYEQYF.

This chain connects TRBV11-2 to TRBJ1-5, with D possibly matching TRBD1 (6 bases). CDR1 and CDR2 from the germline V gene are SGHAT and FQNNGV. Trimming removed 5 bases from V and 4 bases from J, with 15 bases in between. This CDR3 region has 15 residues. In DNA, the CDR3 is TGTGCCAGCAGCGCAGGGGTGGGGTGGAATCAGCCCCAGCATTTT. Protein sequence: CASSAGVGWNQPQHF.

The DNA for the CDR3 is TGCAGCGTTCGACAGGGCTCCGGGGAGCTGTTTTTT. Translated, it gives CSVRQGSGELFF. The gene calls are TRBV29-1 and TRBJ2-2, with TRBD1 matching 7 bases. Per the germline V gene, CDR1 is SQVTM and CDR2 is ANQGSEA. The CDR3 totals 12 residues. V dropped 5 bases and J dropped 6; count of bases not matched to a gene: 3.

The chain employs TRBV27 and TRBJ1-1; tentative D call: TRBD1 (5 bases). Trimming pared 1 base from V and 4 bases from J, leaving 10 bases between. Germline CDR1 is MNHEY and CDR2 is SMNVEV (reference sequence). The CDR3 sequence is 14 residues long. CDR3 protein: CASSLFWGPTEAFF. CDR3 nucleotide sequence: TGTGCCAGCAGTTTATTCTGGGGACCCACTGAAGCTTTCTTT.

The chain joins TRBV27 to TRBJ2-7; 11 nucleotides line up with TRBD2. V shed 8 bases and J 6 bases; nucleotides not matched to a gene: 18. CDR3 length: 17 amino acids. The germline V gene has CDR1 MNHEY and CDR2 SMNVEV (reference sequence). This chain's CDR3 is CASQVGGLAGGLSEQYF. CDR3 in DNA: TGTGCCAGCCAGGTTGGAGGGCTAGCGGGAGGATTGAGCGAGCAGTACTTC.

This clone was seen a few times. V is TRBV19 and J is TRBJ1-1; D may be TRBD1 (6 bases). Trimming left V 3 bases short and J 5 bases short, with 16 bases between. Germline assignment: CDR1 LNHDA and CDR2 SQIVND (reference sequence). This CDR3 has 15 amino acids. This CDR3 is CASSIWGAPGTEAFF. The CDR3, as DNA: TGTGCCAGTAGTATTTGGGGGGCGCCTGGGACTGAAGCTTTCTTT.

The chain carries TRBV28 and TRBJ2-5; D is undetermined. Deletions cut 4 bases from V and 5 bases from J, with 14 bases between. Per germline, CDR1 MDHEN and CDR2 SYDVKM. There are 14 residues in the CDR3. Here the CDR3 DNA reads TGTGCCAGCAGTTCCTTAGACCCAGACGAGACCCAGTACTTC. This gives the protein CASSSLDPDETQYF. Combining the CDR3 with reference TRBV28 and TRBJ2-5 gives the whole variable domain DVKVTQSSRYLVKRTGEKVFLECVQDMDHENMFWYRQDPGLGLRLIYFSYDVKMKEKGDIPEGYSVSREKKERFSLILESASTNQTSMYLCASSSLDPDETQYFGPGTRLLVL.

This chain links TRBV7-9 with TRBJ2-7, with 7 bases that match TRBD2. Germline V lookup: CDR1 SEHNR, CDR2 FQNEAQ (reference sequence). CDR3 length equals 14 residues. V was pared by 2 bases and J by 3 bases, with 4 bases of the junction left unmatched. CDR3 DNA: TGTGCCAGCAGCTTAAAGGGACTACTCTACGAGCAGTACTTC. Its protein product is CASSLKGLLYEQYF.

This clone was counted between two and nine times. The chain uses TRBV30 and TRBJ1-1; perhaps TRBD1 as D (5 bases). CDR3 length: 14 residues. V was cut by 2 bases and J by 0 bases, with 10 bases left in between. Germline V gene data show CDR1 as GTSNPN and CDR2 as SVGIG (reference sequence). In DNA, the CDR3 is TGTGCCTGGAGTATTACCAGGGTGAACACTGAAGCTTTCTTT. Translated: CAWSITRVNTEAFF. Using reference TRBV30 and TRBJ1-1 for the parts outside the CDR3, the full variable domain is SQTIHQWPATLVQPVGSPLSLECTVEGTSNPNLYWYRQAAGRGLQLLFYSVGIGQISSEVPQNLSASRPQDRQFILSSKKLLLSDSGFYLCAWSITRVNTEAFFGQGTRLTVV.

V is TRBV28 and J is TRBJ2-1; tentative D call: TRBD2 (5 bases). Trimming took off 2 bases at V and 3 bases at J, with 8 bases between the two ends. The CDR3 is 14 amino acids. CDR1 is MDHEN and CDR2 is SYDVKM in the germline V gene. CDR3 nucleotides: TGTGCCAGCAGTTTAGGCGGGTACTACAATGAGCAGTTCTTC. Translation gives CASSLGGYYNEQFF.

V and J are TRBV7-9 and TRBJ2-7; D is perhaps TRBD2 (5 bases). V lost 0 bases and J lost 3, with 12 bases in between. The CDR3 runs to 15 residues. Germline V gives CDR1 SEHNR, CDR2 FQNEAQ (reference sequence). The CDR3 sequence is CASSLARGVYYEQYF. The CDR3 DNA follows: TGTGCCAGCAGCTTAGCCCGGGGAGTCTACTACGAGCAGTACTTC.